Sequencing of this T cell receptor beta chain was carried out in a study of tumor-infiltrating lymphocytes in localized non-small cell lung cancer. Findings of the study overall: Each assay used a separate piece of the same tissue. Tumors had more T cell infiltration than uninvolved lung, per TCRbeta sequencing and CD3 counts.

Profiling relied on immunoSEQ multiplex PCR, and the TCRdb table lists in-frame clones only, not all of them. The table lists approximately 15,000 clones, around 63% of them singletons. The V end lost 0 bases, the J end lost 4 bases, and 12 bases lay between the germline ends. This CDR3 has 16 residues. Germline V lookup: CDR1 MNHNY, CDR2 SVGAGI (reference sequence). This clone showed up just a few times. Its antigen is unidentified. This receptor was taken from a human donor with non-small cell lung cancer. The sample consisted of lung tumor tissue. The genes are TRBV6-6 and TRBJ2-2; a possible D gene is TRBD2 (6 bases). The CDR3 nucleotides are TGTGCCAGCAGTTACTCGGGGGGTCTGGGCACCGGGGAGCTGTTTTTT. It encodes CASSYSGGLGTGELFF.